The 11 T cell receptor beta chains listed next were all sequenced from one sample in a study of lymphopenia after photon versus proton radiotherapy (dated by TCRdb to the late 2010s). Receptors were amplified or captured by the immunoSEQ multiplex PCR assay. TCRdb holds this immuneACCESS table with in-frame rearrangements only. Some clones are missing; in checked studies, unresolved V genes explain under half, and the rest has no known cause. This sample comprises approximately 29,000 clones, 75% to 90% of them detected only once. 14% of the sample lies in the top ten. Sequencing used peripheral blood, obtained from a patient treated with proton-based radiotherapy. All receptors come from a woman in her seventies with pancreatic cancer.

The rearrangement links TRBV28 to TRBJ1-5; D is perhaps TRBD1 (5 bases). V gave up 5 bases and J gave up 1 base, with 12 bases separating them. The CDR3 is made up of 15 amino acids. In germline, CDR1 is MDHEN, CDR2 SYDVKM. The CDR3 DNA reads TGTGCCAGCAGTCCATCATGGGGGAGCAATCAGCCCCAGCATTTT. Translation: CASSPSWGSNQPQHF. The whole variable domain, filled in from reference TRBV28 and TRBJ1-5, reads DVKVTQSSRYLVKRTGEKVFLECVQDMDHENMFWYRQDPGLGLRLIYFSYDVKMKEKGDIPEGYSVSREKKERFSLILESASTNQTSMYLCASSPSWGSNQPQHFGDGTRLSIL.

The chain links TRBV2 to TRBJ1-1; D possibly corresponds to TRBD1 (5 bases). The CDR3 is made up of 16 amino acids. V was clipped by 3 bases and J by 0 bases, with 14 bases between them. CDR1 is SNHLY and CDR2 is FYNNEI in the germline V gene. This CDR3 is CASSEQGGGMNTEAFF. The CDR3 bases are TGTGCCAGCAGTGAGCAGGGCGGGGGGATGAACACTGAAGCTTTCTTT.

This chain links TRBV7-2 with TRBJ2-7; perhaps TRBD1 as D (6 bases). Germline loops: CDR1 SGHTA, CDR2 FQGNSA. This CDR3 is built from 13 residues. The ends were cut back, 5 bases at V and 6 bases at J, with 14 bases in the middle. The chain's CDR3 is CASSPGQRPEQYF. DNA for the CDR3: TGTGCCAGCAGCCCAGGACAGCGTCCCGAGCAGTACTTC.

V is TRBV7-9 and J is TRBJ2-3, with 12 bases matching TRBD2. V was pared by 5 bases and J by 3 bases, with 3 bases of the junction left unmatched. This CDR3 comprises 15 residues. The germline V gene has CDR1 SEHNR and CDR2 FQNEAQ (reference sequence). The CDR3 sequence is CASSTTSGRTDTQYF. As DNA, the CDR3 is TGTGCCAGCAGCACTACTAGCGGGAGGACAGATACGCAGTATTTT.

The chain couples TRBV29-1 to TRBJ2-5, with TRBD2 identical over 7 bases. Germline V lookup: CDR1 SQVTM, CDR2 ANQGSEA. This CDR3 comprises 13 residues. V shed 5 bases and J 5 bases; nucleotides not matched to a gene: 8. The CDR3 loop reads CSVPIIGGETQYF. The CDR3 coding sequence is TGCAGCGTTCCGATAATCGGGGGGGAGACCCAGTACTTC.

The chain is built from TRBV28 and TRBJ1-5, with D possibly being TRBD1 (5 bases). V was shortened by 6 bases and J by 0 bases, with 9 bases between the two germline ends. In germline, CDR1 is MDHEN, CDR2 SYDVKM. This CDR3 comprises 14 residues. The CDR3: CASRGVGSNQPQHF. The DNA of the CDR3 is TGTGCCAGCAGGGGGGTAGGTAGCAATCAGCCCCAGCATTTT.

The chain links TRBV30 to TRBJ2-5; D unresolved. CDR3 size: 20 residues. Germline CDR1 is GTSNPN and CDR2 is SVGIG (reference sequence). The V gene lost 0 bases and the J gene lost 2 bases, with 28 bases spanning the gap. The CDR3 protein is CAWSVLSTPSIRKAQETQYF. As DNA, the CDR3 is TGTGCCTGGAGTGTACTGTCGACTCCTAGTATTCGGAAAGCGCAAGAGACCCAGTACTTC.

DNA of the CDR3: TGTGCCAGTAGTATGGGACAGGCTCCGTACCCGCCTGGCTACACCTTC. Translation gives CASSMGQAPYPPGYTF. The chain couples TRBV19 to TRBJ1-2, with 8 nucleotides matching TRBD1. In germline, CDR1 is LNHDA, CDR2 SQIVND (reference sequence). The CDR3 runs to 16 residues. The junction had 13 bases not matched to a gene; V was cut back by 3 bases and J by 7 bases. Combining the CDR3 with reference TRBV19 and TRBJ1-2 gives the whole variable domain DGGITQSPKYLFRKEGQNVTLSCEQNLNHDAMYWYRQDPGQGLRLIYYSQIVNDFQKGDIAEGYSVSREKKESFPLTVTSAQKNPTAFYLCASSMGQAPYPPGYTFGSGTRLTVV.

The CDR3 nucleotides read TGTGCCAGCAGATTAGCGGGACAGAACACCGGGGAGCTGTTTTTT. It yields the protein CASRLAGQNTGELFF. This chain links TRBV6-5 with TRBJ2-2; TRBD2 agrees at 8 bases. CDR1 and CDR2 (germline): MNHEY, SVGAGI. The length of the CDR3 is 15 residues. J lost 1 base, V lost 6 bases, and 4 bases had no gene match.

The J gene is TRBJ1-4, the V gene TRBV7-2, with a possible D match to TRBD1 (5 bases). Per the germline V gene, CDR1 is SGHTA and CDR2 is FQGNSA. The CDR3 extends over 14 amino acids. V was trimmed by 1 base and J by 3 bases, leaving 6 bases between them. CDR3 sequence: CASSLGGANEKLFF. CDR3 in DNA: TGTGCCAGCAGCTTAGGGGGCGCTAATGAAAAACTGTTTTTT.

CDR3 loop: CASSFGGPEQYF. The DNA for the CDR3 is TGCGCCAGCAGCTTTGGGGGACCGGAGCAGTACTTC. The chain joins TRBV5-1 to TRBJ2-7, with D perhaps assigned TRBD1 or TRBD2 (5 bases each). Germline V gene data show CDR1 as SGHRS and CDR2 as YFSETQ. Trimming pared 2 bases from V and 7 bases from J, leaving 10 bases between. The CDR3 extends over 12 amino acids.